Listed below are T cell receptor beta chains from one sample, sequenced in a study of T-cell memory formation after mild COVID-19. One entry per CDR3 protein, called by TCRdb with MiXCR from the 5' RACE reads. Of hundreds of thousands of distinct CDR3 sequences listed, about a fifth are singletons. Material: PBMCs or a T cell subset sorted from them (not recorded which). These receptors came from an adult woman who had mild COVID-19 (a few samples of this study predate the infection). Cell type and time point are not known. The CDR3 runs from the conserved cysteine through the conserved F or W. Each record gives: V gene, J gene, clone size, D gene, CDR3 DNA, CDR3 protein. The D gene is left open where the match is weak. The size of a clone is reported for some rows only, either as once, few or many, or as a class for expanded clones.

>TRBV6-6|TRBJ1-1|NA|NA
TGTGCCAGCAGTTCGAGGGGTTACACTGAAGCTTTCTTT
CASSSRGYTEAFF
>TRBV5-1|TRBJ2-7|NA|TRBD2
TGCGCCAGCAGCTTATTCTCGGGACTAGCGGGAGTCTATTCCTACGAGCAGTACTTC
CASSLFSGLAGVYSYEQYF
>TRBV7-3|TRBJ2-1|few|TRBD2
TGTGCCAGCAGCCCCATGGGACTAGCGGGAGACGTGCAGTTCTTC
CASSPMGLAGDVQFF
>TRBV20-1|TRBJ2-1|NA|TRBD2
TGCAGTGCTAGAGCTAGCGGGACCTACAATGAGCAGTTCTTC
CSARASGTYNEQFF
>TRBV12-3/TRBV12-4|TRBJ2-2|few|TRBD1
TGTGCCAGCAGTGGGGGGACAGGGTACACCGGGGAGCTGTTTTTT
CASSGGTGYTGELFF
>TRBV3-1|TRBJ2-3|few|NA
TGTGCCAGCAGCCACAACTTTGACAGGAAGCAGTATTTT
CASSHNFDRKQYF
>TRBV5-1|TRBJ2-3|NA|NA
TGCGCCAGCAGCCGAGCCGGGGCAGATACGCAGTATTTT
CASSRAGADTQYF
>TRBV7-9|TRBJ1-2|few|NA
TGTGCCAGCAGCTTAATAATGGGGGAGGAAGGCTACACCTTC
CASSLIMGEEGYTF
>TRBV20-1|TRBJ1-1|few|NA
TGCAGTGCTAATAGGGGGGCCACGAACACTGAAGCTTTCTTT
CSANRGATNTEAFF
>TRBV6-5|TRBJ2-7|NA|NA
TGTGCCAGCAGTTACTCATACAGGCGAGAGGGCTCCTACGAGCAGTACTTC
CASSYSYRREGSYEQYF
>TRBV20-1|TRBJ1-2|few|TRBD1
TGCAGTGCAAGGGACAGACTATCCTATGGCTACACCTTC
CSARDRLSYGYTF
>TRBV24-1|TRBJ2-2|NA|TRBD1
TGTGCCACCAGTGATTTCTCAGGGGGCAGCACCGGGGAGCTGTTTTTT
CATSDFSGGSTGELFF
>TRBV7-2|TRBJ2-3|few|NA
TGTGCCAGCAGCTTAGAAGTGGGAACGCAGTATTTT
CASSLEVGTQYF
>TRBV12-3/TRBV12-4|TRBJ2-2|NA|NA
TGTGCCAGCAGTTTATCACAGGGAAGAGCCGGGGAGCTGTTTTTT
CASSLSQGRAGELFF
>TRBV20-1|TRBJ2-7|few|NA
TGCAGTGCTATTTTGGTCTACGAGCAGTACTTC
CSAILVYEQYF
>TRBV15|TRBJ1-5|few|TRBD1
TGTGCCACCAGCAGAGACCGGACAGGGGAGCAGCCCCAGCATTTT
CATSRDRTGEQPQHF
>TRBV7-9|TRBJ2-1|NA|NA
TGTGCCAGCAGCTTTGGAGGGACTCCCTACAATGAGCAGTTCTTC
CASSFGGTPYNEQFF
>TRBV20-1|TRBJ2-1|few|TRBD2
TGCAGTGCTAGAGGGCTAGCGGGGGGAACTACCAATGAGCAGTTCTTC
CSARGLAGGTTNEQFF
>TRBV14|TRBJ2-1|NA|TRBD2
TGTGCCAGCAGCTTTTCTAGCGGGATCTACAATGAGCAGTTCTTC
CASSFSSGIYNEQFF
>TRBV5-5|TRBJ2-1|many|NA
TGTGCCAGCAGCTTAGAAGGGAACAATGAGCAGTTCTTC
CASSLEGNNEQFF
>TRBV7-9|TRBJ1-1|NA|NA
TGTGCCAGCAGCTTGAATTCGGGGAATGGGGCTGAAGCTTTCTTT
CASSLNSGNGAEAFF
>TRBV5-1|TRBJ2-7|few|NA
TGCGCCAGCAGCCCGCAGGGGTACTACGAGCAGTACTTC
CASSPQGYYEQYF
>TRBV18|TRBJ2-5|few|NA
TGTGCCAGCTCACCACTGGCAGGGTCGGAGACCCAGTACTTC
CASSPLAGSETQYF
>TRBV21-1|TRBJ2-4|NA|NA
TGTGCCACCCAAGCACGGAGAAACGCCAAAAACATTCAGTACTTC
CATQARRNAKNIQYF
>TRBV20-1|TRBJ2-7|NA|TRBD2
TGCAGTGCTAGGATGGCTAGCGGTAAGGACGAGCAGTACTTC
CSARMASGKDEQYF
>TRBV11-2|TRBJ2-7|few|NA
TGTGCCAGCAGCTTAGGCGGACTTGTAACCTACGAGCAGTACTTC
CASSLGGLVTYEQYF
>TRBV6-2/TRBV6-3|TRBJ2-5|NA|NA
TGTGCCAGCAGTAAACGGCAGGGCCAAGAGACCCAGTACTTC
CASSKRQGQETQYF
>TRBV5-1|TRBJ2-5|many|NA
TGCGCCAGCAGCTTGGGTCCCAGGGATGTCGAGACCCAGTACTTC
CASSLGPRDVETQYF
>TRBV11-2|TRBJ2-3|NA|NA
TGTGCCAGCAGCCTCTGGACAGATACGCAGTATTTT
CASSLWTDTQYF
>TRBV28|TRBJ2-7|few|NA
TGTGCCAGCAGTTTTATGGGGGGCTCGTACGAGCAGTACTTC
CASSFMGGSYEQYF
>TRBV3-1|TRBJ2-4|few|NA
TGTGCCAGCAGCCAAGAGCGAGTAGCCAAAAACATTCAGTACTTC
CASSQERVAKNIQYF
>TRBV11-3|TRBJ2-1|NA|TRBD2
TGTGCCAGCAGCCTCGGACTAGCGGGGCTTTCTTACAATGAGCAGTTCTTC
CASSLGLAGLSYNEQFF
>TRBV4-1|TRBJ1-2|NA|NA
TGCGCCAGCAGCCAAGAGGGATCGGACTATGGCTACACCTTC
CASSQEGSDYGYTF
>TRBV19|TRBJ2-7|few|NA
TGTGCCAGTAGTATTGGCCATACCTACGAGCAGTACTTC
CASSIGHTYEQYF
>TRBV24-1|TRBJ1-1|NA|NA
TGTGCCACCGTCGGGGGGCCGAACACTGAAGCTTTCTTT
CATVGGPNTEAFF
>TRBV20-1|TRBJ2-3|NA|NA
TGCAGTGCTCTCACGGATTTCACAGATACGCAGTATTTT
CSALTDFTDTQYF
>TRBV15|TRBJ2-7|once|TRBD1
TGTGCCACCAGCAGGAGGACAGGGGCTCCCTACGAGCAGTACTTC
CATSRRTGAPYEQYF
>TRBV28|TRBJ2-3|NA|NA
TGTGCCAGCAGTCGCAAACTACTCACAGATACGCAGTATTTT
CASSRKLLTDTQYF
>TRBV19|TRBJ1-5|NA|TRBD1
TGTGCCAGTAGTATACGGACAGGGGATGAGTTCAATCAGCCCCAGCATTTT
CASSIRTGDEFNQPQHF
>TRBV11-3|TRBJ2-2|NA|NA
TGTGCCAGCAGCTTAGGTTTCGGGTCTACCGGAACCGGGGAGCTGTTTTTT
CASSLGFGSTGTGELFF
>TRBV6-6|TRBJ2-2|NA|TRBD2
TGTGCCAGCGGGATAGCGGGAGACACCGGGGAGCTGTTTTTT
CASGIAGDTGELFF
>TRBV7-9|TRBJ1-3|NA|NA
TGTGCCAGCAGCTTTACGAACTCTGGAAACACCATATATTTT
CASSFTNSGNTIYF
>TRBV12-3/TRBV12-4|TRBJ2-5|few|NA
TGTGCCAGCAGTCCGCCCCTCCCTGGGCGGAAAGAGACCCAGTACTTC
CASSPPLPGRKETQYF
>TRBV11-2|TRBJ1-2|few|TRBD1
TGTGCCAGCAGCACACCCGGACAGGGGGTTGGCTATGGCTACACCTTC
CASSTPGQGVGYGYTF
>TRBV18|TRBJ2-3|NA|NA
TGTGCCAGCTCACCAGGGGGGACACTAGAGGATACGCAGTATTTT
CASSPGGTLEDTQYF
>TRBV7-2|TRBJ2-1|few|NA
TGTGCCAGCAGCTTATACGAGGGACCCCTCAATGAGCAGTTCTTC
CASSLYEGPLNEQFF
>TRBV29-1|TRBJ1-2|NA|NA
TGCAGCACCGAGACTAACTATGGCTACACCTTC
CSTETNYGYTF
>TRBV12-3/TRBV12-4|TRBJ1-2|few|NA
TGTGCCAGCAGCCCGGATTGGAGCTATGGCTACACCTTC
CASSPDWSYGYTF
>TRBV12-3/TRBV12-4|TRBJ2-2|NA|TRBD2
TGTGCCAGCAGTTTGGGACTAGCGAGTAACACCGGGGAGCTGTTTTTT
CASSLGLASNTGELFF
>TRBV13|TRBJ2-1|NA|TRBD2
TGTGCCAGCAGCCCAACCGAGCCCCTAGCGGGGGAGCAGTTCTTC
CASSPTEPLAGEQFF
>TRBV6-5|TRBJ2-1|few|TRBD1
TGTGCCAGCAGTCGCCCCCGGGACAGTTCGTACAATGAGCAGTTCTTC
CASSRPRDSSYNEQFF
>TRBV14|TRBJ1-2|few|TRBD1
TGTGCCAGCAGCCAGGCGGTCGGACAGGGGTCTAGTGGCTACACCTTC
CASSQAVGQGSSGYTF
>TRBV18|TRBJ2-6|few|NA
TGTGCCAGCTCACCAAAGACACGCGGGGCCAACGTCCTGACTTTC
CASSPKTRGANVLTF
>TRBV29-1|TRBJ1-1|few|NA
TGCAGCGTGACCCTAGCCGGGGAAGCTTTCTTT
CSVTLAGEAFF
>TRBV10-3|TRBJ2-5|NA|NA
TGTGCCATCAGAGAGGACAGAAAAGAGACCCAGTACTTC
CAIREDRKETQYF
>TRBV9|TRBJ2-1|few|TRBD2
TGTGCCAGCAGCGTAGGTGGATTCGGGGGGGCGGACAATGAGCAGTTCTTC
CASSVGGFGGADNEQFF
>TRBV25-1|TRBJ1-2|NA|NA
TGTGCCAGCAGTGTCGCCCCTGGTAACTATGGCTACACCTTC
CASSVAPGNYGYTF